This T cell receptor (beta chain) was found in a study of monozygotic twins with inflammatory bowel disease. Each TCR library consumed around 3.5 ug of total RNA. Nested amplification of TCRalpha and TCRbeta cDNA involved two PCRs of roughly 17 and 9 cycles. TCRdb re-called the 5' RACE reads; one entry per CDR3 protein, DNA not given. This repertoire includes about 210,000 distinct CDR3 sequences. Whole-study findings and limits: Especially where disease activity was present, IBD patients had fewer clonotypes in common with others than healthy twins did.

Concerning this clonotype itself: Its target is unknown.

Germline-derived CDR1 and CDR2 are MNHNY and SVGAGI (reference sequence). The CDR3 has 12 amino acids. The clonotype originates from a human donor with ulcerative colitis or Crohn's disease, or a healthy co-twin of an affected twin (not recorded which). This rearrangement joins TRBV6-6 to TRBJ2-7. The sequenced sample was blood. The CDR3 is CASSPTPYEQYF.